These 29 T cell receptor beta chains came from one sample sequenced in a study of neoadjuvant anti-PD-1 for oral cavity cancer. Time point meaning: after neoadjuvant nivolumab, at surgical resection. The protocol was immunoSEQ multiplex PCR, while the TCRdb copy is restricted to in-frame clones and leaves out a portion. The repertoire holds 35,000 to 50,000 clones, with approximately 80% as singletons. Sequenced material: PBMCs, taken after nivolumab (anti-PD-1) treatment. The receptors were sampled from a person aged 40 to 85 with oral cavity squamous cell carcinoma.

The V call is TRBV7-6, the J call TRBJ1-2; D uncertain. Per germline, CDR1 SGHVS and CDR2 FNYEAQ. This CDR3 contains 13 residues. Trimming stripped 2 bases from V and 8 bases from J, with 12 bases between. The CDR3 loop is CASSLISVGGYTF. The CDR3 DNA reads TGTGCCAGCAGCTTAATTTCGGTTGGGGGCTACACCTTC.

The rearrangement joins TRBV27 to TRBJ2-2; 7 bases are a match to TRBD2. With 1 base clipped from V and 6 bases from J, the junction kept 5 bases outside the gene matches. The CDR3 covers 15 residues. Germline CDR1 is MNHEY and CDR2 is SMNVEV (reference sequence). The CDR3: CASSLWTSGSGELFF. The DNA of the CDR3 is TGTGCCAGCAGTTTATGGACTAGTGGTTCCGGGGAGCTGTTTTTT.

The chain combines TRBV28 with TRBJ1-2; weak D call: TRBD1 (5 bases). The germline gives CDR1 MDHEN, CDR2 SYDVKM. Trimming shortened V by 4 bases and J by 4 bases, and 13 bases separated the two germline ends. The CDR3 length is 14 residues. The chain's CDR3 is CASSSRGEFYGYTF. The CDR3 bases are TGTGCCAGCAGTTCGCGGGGGGAGTTCTATGGCTACACCTTC.

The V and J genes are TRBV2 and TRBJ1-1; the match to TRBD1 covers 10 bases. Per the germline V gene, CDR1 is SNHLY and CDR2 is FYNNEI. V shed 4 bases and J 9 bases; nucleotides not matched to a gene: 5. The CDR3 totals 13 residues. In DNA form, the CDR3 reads TGTGCCAGCAGTGCTGGACAGGGGGTTAAAGCTTTCTTT. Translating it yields CASSAGQGVKAFF.

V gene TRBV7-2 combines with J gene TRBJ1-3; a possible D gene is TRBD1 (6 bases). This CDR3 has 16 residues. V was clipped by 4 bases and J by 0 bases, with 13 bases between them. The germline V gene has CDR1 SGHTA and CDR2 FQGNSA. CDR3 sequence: CASSSWTAISGNTIYF. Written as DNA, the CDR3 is TGTGCCAGCAGCTCCTGGACAGCGATCTCTGGAAACACCATATATTTT.

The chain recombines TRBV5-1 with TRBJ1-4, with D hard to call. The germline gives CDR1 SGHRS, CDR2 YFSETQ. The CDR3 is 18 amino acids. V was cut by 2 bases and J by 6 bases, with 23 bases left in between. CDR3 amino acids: CASSFRPPTGWDDEKLFF. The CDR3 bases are TGCGCCAGCAGCTTCCGTCCCCCTACGGGCTGGGATGATGAAAAACTGTTTTTT.

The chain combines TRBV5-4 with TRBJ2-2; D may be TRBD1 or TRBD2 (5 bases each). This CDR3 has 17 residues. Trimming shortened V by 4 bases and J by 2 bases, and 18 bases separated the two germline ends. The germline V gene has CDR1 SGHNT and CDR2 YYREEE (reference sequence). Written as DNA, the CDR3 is TGTGCCAGCAGCAGGGACCCGAAGATCGGTAACACCGGGGAGCTGTTTTTT. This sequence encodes CASSRDPKIGNTGELFF.

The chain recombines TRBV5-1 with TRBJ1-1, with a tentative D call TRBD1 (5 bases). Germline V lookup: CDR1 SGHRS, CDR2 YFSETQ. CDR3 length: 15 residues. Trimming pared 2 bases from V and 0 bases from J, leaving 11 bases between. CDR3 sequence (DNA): TGCGCCAGCAGCTTAATTCAGGGATTGAACACTGAAGCTTTCTTT. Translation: CASSLIQGLNTEAFF.

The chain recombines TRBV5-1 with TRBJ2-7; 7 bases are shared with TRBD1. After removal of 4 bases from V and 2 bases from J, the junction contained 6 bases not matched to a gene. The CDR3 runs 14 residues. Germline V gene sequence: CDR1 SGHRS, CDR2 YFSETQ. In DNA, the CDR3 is TGCGCCAGCAGCCAGGGGGAACAGACCTACGAGCAGTACTTC. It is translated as CASSQGEQTYEQYF.

CDR3 nucleotides: TGCGCCAGCAGCGCCCTAGCGGGGGGCTACAATGAGCAGTTCTTC. This encodes CASSALAGGYNEQFF. This chain links TRBV5-1 with TRBJ2-1, with 11 bases matching TRBD2. The CDR3 totals 15 residues. The ends lost 4 bases at V and 3 bases at J; junction bases unmatched: 3. CDR1 is SGHRS, CDR2 YFSETQ, per germline.

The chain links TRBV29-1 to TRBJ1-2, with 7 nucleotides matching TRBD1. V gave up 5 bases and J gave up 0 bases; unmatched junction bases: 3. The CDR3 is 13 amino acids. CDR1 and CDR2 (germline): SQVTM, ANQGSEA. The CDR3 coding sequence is TGCAGCGTTTGGACAGGAACTAACTATGGCTACACCTTC. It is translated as CSVWTGTNYGYTF.

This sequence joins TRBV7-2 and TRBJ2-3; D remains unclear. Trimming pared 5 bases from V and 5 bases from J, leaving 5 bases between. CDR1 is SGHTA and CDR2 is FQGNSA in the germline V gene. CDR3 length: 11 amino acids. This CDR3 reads CASSPRDTQYF. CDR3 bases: TGTGCCAGCAGCCCTAGAGATACGCAGTATTTT. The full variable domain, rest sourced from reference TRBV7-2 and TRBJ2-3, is GAGVSQSPSNKVTEKGKDVELRCDPISGHTALYWYRQSLGQGLEFLIYFQGNSAPDKSGLPSDRFSAERTGGSVSTLTIQRTQQEDSAVYLCASSPRDTQYFGPGTRLTVL.

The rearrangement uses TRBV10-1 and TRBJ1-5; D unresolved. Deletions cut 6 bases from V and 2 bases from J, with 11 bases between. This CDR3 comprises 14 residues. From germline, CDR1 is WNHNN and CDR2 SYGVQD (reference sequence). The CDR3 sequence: CASRGIGGNQPQHF. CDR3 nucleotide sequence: TGCGCCAGCAGGGGGATCGGGGGCAATCAGCCCCAGCATTTT.

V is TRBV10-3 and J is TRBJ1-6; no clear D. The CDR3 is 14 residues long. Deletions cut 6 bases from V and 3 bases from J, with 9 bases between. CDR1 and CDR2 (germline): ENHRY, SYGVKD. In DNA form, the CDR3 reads TGTGCCATCAGCGGAGGTTTCTATAATTCACCCCTCCACTTT. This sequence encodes CAISGGFYNSPLHF.

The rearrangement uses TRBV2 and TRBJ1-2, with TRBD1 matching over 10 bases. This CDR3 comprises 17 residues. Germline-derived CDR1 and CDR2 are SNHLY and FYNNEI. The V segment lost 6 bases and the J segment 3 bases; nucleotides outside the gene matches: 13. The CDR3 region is CASRLGQGRGMDYGYTF. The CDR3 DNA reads TGTGCCAGCAGGTTGGGACAGGGGAGAGGAATGGACTATGGCTACACCTTC.

This CDR3 reads CASSLDEASDTQYF. The CDR3 DNA reads TGTGCCAGCAGCTTAGATGAGGCCTCAGATACGCAGTATTTT. V gene TRBV11-2 combines with J gene TRBJ2-3; D is unclear. The CDR3 spans 14 residues. Germline V gene data show CDR1 as SGHAT and CDR2 as FQNNGV. Trimming removed 0 bases at V and 4 bases at J, with 8 bases between.

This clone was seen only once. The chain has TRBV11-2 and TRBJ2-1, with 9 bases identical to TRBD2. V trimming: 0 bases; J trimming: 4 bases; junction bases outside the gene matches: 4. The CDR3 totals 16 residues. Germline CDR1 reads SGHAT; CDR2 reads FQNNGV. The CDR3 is CASSLDAGLAYNEQFF. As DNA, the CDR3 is TGTGCCAGCAGCTTAGACGCGGGACTAGCTTACAATGAGCAGTTCTTC. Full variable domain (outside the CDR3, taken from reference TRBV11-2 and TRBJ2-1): EAGVAQSPRYKIIEKRQSVAFWCNPISGHATLYWYQQILGQGPKLLIQFQNNGVVDDSQLPKDRFSAERLKGVDSTLKIQPAKLEDSAVYLCASSLDAGLAYNEQFFGPGTRLTVL.

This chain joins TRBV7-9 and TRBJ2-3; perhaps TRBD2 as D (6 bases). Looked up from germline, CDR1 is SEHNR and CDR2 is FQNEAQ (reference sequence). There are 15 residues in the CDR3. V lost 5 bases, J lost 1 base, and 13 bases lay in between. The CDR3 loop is CASSPRGIGTDTQYF. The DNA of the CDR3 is TGTGCCAGCAGCCCTCGGGGGATTGGCACAGATACGCAGTATTTT.

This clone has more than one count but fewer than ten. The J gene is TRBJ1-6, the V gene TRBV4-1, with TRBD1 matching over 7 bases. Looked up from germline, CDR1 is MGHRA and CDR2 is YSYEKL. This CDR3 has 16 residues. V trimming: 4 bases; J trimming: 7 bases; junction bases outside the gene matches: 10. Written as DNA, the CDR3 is TGCGCCAGCAGCCTGACACAGGGGAGTCGCAATTCACCCCTCCACTTT. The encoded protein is CASSLTQGSRNSPLHF.

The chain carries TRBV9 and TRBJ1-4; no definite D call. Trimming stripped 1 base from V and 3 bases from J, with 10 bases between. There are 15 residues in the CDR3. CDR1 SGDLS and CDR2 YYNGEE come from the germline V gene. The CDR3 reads CASSVNVQANEKLFF. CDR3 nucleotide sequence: TGTGCCAGCAGCGTAAATGTGCAAGCTAATGAAAAACTGTTTTTT.

CDR3 in DNA: TGTGCCAGCTCACGTGAAGGAGGGTTGGCAGATACGCAGTATTTT. Translating it yields CASSREGGLADTQYF. The chain recombines TRBV18 with TRBJ2-3; a weak D match, TRBD2 (6 bases). V was pared by 4 bases and J by 4 bases, with 15 bases between. CDR3 length: 15 amino acids. Germline values: CDR1 KGHSH, CDR2 LQKENI. Drawing the rest from reference TRBV18 and TRBJ2-3, the complete variable domain is NAGVMQNPRHLVRRRGQEARLRCSPMKGHSHVYWYRQLPEEGLKFMVYLQKENIIDESGMPKERFSAEFPKEGPSILRIQQVVRGDSAAYFCASSREGGLADTQYFGPGTRLTVL.

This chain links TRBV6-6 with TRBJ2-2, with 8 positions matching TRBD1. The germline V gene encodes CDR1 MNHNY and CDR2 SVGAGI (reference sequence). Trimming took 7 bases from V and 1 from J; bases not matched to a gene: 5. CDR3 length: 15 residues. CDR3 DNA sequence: TGTGCCAGCAATAGACAGGGGTGGAACACCGGGGAGCTGTTTTTT. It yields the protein CASNRQGWNTGELFF.

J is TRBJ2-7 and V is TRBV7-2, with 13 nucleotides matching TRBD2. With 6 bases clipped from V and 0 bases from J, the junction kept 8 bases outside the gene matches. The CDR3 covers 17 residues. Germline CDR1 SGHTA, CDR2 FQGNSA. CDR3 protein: CASSLEGLAGFSYEQYF. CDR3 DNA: TGTGCCAGCAGTTTGGAGGGACTAGCGGGATTCTCCTACGAGCAGTACTTC.

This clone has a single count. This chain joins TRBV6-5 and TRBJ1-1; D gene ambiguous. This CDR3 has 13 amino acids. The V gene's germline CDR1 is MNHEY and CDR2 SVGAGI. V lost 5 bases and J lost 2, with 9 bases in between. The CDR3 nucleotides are TGTGCCAGCAGTCTGTGGGCCAACACTGAAGCTTTCTTT. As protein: CASSLWANTEAFF.

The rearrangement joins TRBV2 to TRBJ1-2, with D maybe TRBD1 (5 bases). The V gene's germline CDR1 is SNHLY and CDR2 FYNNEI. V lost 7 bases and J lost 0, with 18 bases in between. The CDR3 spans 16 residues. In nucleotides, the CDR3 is TGTGCCAGCAATCCTAGACAGTCTTTTACTAACTATGGCTACACCTTC. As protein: CASNPRQSFTNYGYTF.

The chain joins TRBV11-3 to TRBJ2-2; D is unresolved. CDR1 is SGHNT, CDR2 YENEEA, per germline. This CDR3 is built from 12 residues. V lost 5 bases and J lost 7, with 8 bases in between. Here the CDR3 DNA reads TGTGCCAGCAGCCCCCGCAACGGGGAGCTGTTTTTT. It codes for CASSPRNGELFF.

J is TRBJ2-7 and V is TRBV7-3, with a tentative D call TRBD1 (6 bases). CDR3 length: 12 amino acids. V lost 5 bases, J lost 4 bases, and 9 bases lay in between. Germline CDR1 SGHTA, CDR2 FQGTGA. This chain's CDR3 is CASSTQGYEQYF. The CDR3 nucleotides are TGTGCCAGCAGCACACAGGGATACGAGCAGTACTTC.

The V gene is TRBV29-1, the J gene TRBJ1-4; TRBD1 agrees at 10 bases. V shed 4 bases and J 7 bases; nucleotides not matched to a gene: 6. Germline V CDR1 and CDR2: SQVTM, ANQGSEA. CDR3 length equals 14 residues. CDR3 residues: CSVGQGAFAEKLFF. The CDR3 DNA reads TGCAGCGTTGGACAGGGGGCGTTCGCTGAAAAACTGTTTTTT.

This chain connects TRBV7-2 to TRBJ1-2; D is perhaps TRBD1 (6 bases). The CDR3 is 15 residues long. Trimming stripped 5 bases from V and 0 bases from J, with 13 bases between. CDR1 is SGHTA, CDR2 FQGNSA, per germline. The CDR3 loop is CASSRGGGANYGYTF. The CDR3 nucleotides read TGTGCCAGCAGCCGAGGGGGGGGAGCTAACTATGGCTACACCTTC.